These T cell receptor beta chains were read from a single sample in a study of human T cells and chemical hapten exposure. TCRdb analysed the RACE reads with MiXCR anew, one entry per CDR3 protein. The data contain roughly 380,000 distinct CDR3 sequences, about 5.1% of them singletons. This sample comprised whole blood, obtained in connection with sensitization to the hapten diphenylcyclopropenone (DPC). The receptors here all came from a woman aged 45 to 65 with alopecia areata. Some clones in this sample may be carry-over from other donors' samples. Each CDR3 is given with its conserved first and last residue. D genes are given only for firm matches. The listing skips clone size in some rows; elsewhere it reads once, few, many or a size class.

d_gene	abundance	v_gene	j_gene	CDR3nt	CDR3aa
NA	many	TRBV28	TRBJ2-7	TGTGCCAGCAGTCCGCCGATTGTTTACGAGCAGTACTTC	CASSPPIVYEQYF
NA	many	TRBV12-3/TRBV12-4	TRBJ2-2	TGTGCCAGCAGTCAGGACGCCGGTCCCGGGGAGCTGTTTTTT	CASSQDAGPGELFF
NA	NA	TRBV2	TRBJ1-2	TGTGCCAGCAGCGTAGACAGGATGGACGGCTACACCTTC	CASSVDRMDGYTF
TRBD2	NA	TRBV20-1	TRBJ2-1	TGCAGTGCCTATAGCGGGGGGGTTTCCTACAATGAGCAGTTCTTC	CSAYSGGVSYNEQFF
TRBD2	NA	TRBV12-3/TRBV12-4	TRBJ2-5	TGTGCCAGCAGCGAACTAGCGGGGGTCGGGGAGACCCAGTACTTC	CASSELAGVGETQYF
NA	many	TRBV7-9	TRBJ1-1	TGTGCCAGCAGCTTAGTGGGGGGAGTAGCTTTCTTT	CASSLVGGVAFF
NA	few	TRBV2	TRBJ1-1	TGTGCCAGCAGGGACTCTGGGGTCACTGAAGCTTTCTTT	CASRDSGVTEAFF
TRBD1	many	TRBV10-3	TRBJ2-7	TGTGCCATCAGTGAGTCGACAGGGGTCTACGAGCAGTACTTC	CAISESTGVYEQYF
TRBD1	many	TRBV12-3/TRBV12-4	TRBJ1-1	TGTGCCAGCAGTCCACAGGGGAGGGGGGGCAACACTGAAGCTTTCTTT	CASSPQGRGGNTEAFF
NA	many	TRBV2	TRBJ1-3	TGTGCCAGCGGGTGGGAATTTGGAAACACCATATATTTT	CASGWEFGNTIYF
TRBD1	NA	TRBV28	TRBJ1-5	TGTGCCATCAAACAGGGGGCCCAGCCCCAGCATTTT	CAIKQGAQPQHF
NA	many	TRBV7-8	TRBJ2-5	TGTGCCAGCAGCCCCCTTCGTCGGGGCGGATCCAAAGAGACCCAGTACTTC	CASSPLRRGGSKETQYF
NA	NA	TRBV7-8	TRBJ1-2	TGTGCCAGCAGCTTAGGGCCGATATATGGCTACACCTTC	CASSLGPIYGYTF
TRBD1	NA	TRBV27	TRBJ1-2	TGTGCCAGCAGTTTAACTCGACAGGGAAGCATTAATGGCTACACCTTC	CASSLTRQGSINGYTF
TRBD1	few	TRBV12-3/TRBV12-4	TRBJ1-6	TGTGCCAGCAGTCCCGCGGGACAGGGGAATTCACCCCTCCACTTT	CASSPAGQGNSPLHF
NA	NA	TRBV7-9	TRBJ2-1	TGTGCCAGCAGCTTAGGAGCTGTCAATGAGCAGTTCTTC	CASSLGAVNEQFF
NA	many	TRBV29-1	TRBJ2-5	TGCAGCGTTGCAACACTCGAAGAGGTGGGGACCCAGTACTTC	CSVATLEEVGTQYF
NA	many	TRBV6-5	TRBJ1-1	TGTGCCAGCAGTCCCCGGACAGTGTCTGTGAACACTGAAGCTTTCTTT	CASSPRTVSVNTEAFF
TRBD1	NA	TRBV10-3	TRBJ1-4	TGTGCCATCGGACTTAGGACAGGACCTGAAAAACTGTTTTTT	CAIGLRTGPEKLFF
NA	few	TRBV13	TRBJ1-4	TGTGCCAGCAGCTCTCCTCTTGGGGAAAAACTGTTTTTT	CASSSPLGEKLFF
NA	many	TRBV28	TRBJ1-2	TGTGCCAGCAGTTTAAGGACAGCCTATGGCTACACCTTC	CASSLRTAYGYTF
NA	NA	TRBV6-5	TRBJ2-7	TGTGCCAGCAGTTACTCGACCTCAAGGGGAGTGTTCTACGAGCAGTACTTC	CASSYSTSRGVFYEQYF
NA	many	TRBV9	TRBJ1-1	TGTGCCAGCAGCGGGAGGATGAACACTGAAGCTTTCTTT	CASSGRMNTEAFF
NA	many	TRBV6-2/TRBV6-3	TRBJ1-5	TGTGCCAGCAGTTATATCAGCCAGCCCCAGCATTTT	CASSYISQPQHF
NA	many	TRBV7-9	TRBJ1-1	TGTGCCAGCAGCTCTCTGAGATACGCTGAAGCTTTCTTT	CASSSLRYAEAFF
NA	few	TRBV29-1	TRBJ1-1	TGCAGCGTTGCCGGGACGATGAACACTGAAGCTTTCTTT	CSVAGTMNTEAFF
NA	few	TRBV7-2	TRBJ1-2	TGTGCCAGCAGCTTAAATCCGCAGGCGAACTATGGCTACACCTTC	CASSLNPQANYGYTF
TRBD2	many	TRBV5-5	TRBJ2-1	TGTGCCAGCAGGTTGGGACTAGCGGGGGGAAGGAGCTCCTACAATGAGCAGTTCTTC	CASRLGLAGGRSSYNEQFF
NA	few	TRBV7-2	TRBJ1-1	TGTGCCAGCAGCCCCATGTTGAACTATGAAGCTTTCTTT	CASSPMLNYEAFF
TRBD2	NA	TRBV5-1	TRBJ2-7	TGCGCCAGCAGCTTGGCCGCCACGCGGGGGACCTACGAGCAGTACTTC	CASSLAATRGTYEQYF
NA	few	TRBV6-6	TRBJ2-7	TGTGCCAGCAGTGCGTCCGGGACGGACTACGAGCAGTACTTC	CASSASGTDYEQYF
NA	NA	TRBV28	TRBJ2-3	TGTGCCAGCACCCCACCGGGACCCTTCACAGATACGCAGTATTTT	CASTPPGPFTDTQYF
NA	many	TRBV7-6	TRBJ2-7	TGTGCCAGCAGCCCGACAGACTCCTCCTACGAGCAGTACTTC	CASSPTDSSYEQYF
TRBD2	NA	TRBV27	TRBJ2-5	TGTGCCAGCAGTGTTGGGACTAGCGGGACCCAGTACTTC	CASSVGTSGTQYF
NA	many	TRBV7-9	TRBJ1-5	TGTGCCAGCAGCTTAGAGGGACGGCCCAATCAGCCCCAGCATTTT	CASSLEGRPNQPQHF
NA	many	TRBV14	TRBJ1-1	TGTGCCAGCAGGAAGCATGGGGACACTGAAGCTTTCTTT	CASRKHGDTEAFF
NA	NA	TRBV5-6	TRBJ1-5	TGTGCCAGCAGCTTTGGGAGGCAGCCCCAGCATTTT	CASSFGRQPQHF
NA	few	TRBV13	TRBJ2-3	TGTGCCAGCAGCCAAGCCCGGGGCGGGGTTTCCGCAGATACGCAGTATTTT	CASSQARGGVSADTQYF
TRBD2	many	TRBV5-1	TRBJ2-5	TGCGCCAGCAGCTCCCTAGCGGGGGGGCCGGAGACCCAGTACTTC	CASSSLAGGPETQYF
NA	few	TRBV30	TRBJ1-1	TGTGCCTGGAGTGTACGCGGGGTCATACCGAACACTGAAGCTTTCTTT	CAWSVRGVIPNTEAFF
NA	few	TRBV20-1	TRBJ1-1	TGCAGTGCAAGGACAGACGGGAACACTGAAGCTTTCTTT	CSARTDGNTEAFF
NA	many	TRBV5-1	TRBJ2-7	TGCGCCAGCAGCCCCGGAGGTTTCGAGCAGTACTTC	CASSPGGFEQYF
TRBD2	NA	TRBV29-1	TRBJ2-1	TGCAGCGGAGGTGGGGGAGGGCCGGGATTTTCCTACAATGAGCAGTTCTTC	CSGGGGGPGFSYNEQFF
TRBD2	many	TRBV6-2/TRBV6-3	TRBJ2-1	TGTGCCAGCAGTACGGGACTAGCGGGGGGTGAGCAGTTCTTC	CASSTGLAGGEQFF
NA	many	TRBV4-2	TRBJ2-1	TGTGCCAGCAGCCCCGCAGGGGAGGGGGCTTTTGGTGAGCAGTTCTTC	CASSPAGEGAFGEQFF
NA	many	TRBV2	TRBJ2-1	TGTGCCAGCAGTGAAACGGGGGTGGAGTTCTTC	CASSETGVEFF
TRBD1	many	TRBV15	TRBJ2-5	TGTGCCACCAGCGGATTGGGACAGGGGGTTGAGACCCAGTACTTC	CATSGLGQGVETQYF
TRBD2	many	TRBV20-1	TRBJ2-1	TGCAGTGCTAGAGATCCCCGGACTAGCGGGAGGGAGCAGTTCTTC	CSARDPRTSGREQFF
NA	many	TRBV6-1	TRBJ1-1	TGTGCCAGCAGTGAAGCGGCAGGCGGATACACTGAAGCTTTCTTT	CASSEAAGGYTEAFF
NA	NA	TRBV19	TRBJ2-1	TGTGCCAGTAGTATTCTTCCGACTCCCATCCCCTCGCTCTTC	CASSILPTPIPSLF
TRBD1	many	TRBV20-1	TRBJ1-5	TGCAGTGCTACAAGACAGGGGGCGGACCCCAATCAGCCCCAGCATTTT	CSATRQGADPNQPQHF
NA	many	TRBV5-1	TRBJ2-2	TGCGCCAGCAGCTCTTCGACGGCGAACACCGGGGAGCTGTTTTTT	CASSSSTANTGELFF
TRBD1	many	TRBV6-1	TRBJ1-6	TGTGCCAGCAGGACCGGACAGGGAACCTCCTATAATTCACCCCTCCACTTT	CASRTGQGTSYNSPLHF
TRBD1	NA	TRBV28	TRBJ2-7	TGTGCCAGCAGGGGACAGGGAAACTACGAGCAGTACTTC	CASRGQGNYEQYF
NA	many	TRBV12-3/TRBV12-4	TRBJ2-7	TGTGCCAGCAGCGCCACGGTGGCGGTTAGCTCCTACGAGCAGTACTTC	CASSATVAVSSYEQYF
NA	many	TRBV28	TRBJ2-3	TGTGCCAGCAGTTCCCTCGGGGCCCAGGCCCAAGATACGCAGTATTTT	CASSSLGAQAQDTQYF
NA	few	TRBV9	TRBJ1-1	TGTGCCAGCTCCCGAAAGGGTGAAGCTTTCTTT	CASSRKGEAFF
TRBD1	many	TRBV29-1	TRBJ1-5	TGCAGCGTCCTGGACAGGGGTTCCAATCAGCCCCAGCATTTT	CSVLDRGSNQPQHF